This T cell receptor beta chain emerged from a study of cytomegalovirus exposure and HLA in healthy donors. Study-level findings and limits: Earlier analysis looked at TCR beta V segments, and most were productive about 90% or about 30% of the time. Association with HLA alleles at 0.05 false discovery rate was found for 15,000 to 20,000 TCR beta sequences in a later analysis.

Concerning this clone: What it recognizes is unknown.

In the PCR, 60 Vbeta and 13 Jbeta primers were used. Data came from immunoSEQ multiplex PCR; TCRdb stores just in-frame clones and leaves some out. Of 150,000 to 250,000 clones in the sample, approximately 85% were seen once. The CDR3 is 14 residues long. Germline CDR1 LNHDA, CDR2 SQIVND (reference sequence). V was pared by 11 bases and J by 2 bases, with 8 bases of the junction left unmatched. The V call is TRBV19, the J call TRBJ1-2, with TRBD1 matching 10 bases. The clonotype was recovered from a woman between 45 and 65 years old in good health and CMV-seronegative. The sequencing sample was made of PBMCs. Here the CDR3 DNA reads TGTGCCGGATGGACAGGGGGAAGGAACTATGGCTACACCTTC. Translation: CAGWTGGRNYGYTF.